A single sample is the source of the 9 T cell receptor beta chains below, sequenced in a study of CD8+CD57+ T cells in acquired aplastic anemia. It was genomic DNA that served as the template for profiling TCR beta VDJ and CDR3. MiXCR, applied by TCRdb to the reads, yields one record per CDR3 protein. The data contain 220,000 or so distinct CDR3 sequences, 50% to 70% of them seen just once; the ten biggest clones take up around 58%. Before being chosen for sequencing, patients had shown CD8+CD57+ cell expansion by flow cytometry. Sequenced input: sorted CD4+, CD8+, or CD8+CD57+ T cells (not recorded which) from PBMCs. The receptors originated from a human donor with aplastic anemia.

This clonotype was observed once. The V and J genes are TRBV20-1 and TRBJ2-7; TRBD2 is a possible D gene (6 bases). This CDR3 region has 14 residues. Germline V CDR1 and CDR2: DFQATT, SNEGSKA (reference sequence). V lost 6 bases and J lost 5, with 20 bases in between. The CDR3 spells CSAWSRGERDEQYF. The DNA for the CDR3 is TGCAGTGCCTGGTCTCGCGGGGAAAGGGACGAGCAGTACTTC.

This rearrangement joins TRBV7-3 to TRBJ2-3; D gene ambiguous. The CDR3 runs to 13 residues. With 5 bases removed from V and 9 bases from J, the gap between germline ends came to 15 bases. The germline CDR1 and CDR2 sequences are SGHTA and FQGTGA. DNA for the CDR3: TGTGCCAGCAGCCCCAGTGCGACATCCACGCAGTATTTT. Encoded protein: CASSPSATSTQYF.

This clonotype occurred a few times. The CDR3: CATSPRGAYNEQFF. Here the CDR3 DNA reads TGTGCCACCAGCCCCCGAGGAGCCTACAATGAGCAGTTCTTC. The rearrangement uses TRBV24-1 and TRBJ2-1; D gene uncertain. V was shortened by 7 bases and J by 2 bases, with 11 bases between the two germline ends. The CDR3 runs 14 residues. Germline V gives CDR1 KGHDR, CDR2 SFDVKD.

The J gene is TRBJ2-5, the V gene TRBV7-9; D is undetermined. Germline V gene lookup returns CDR1 SEHNR and CDR2 FQNEAQ (reference sequence). Trimming removed 3 bases at V and 10 bases at J, with 15 bases between. This CDR3 has 13 amino acids. CDR3 loop: CASSFNTRGSQYF. CDR3 bases: TGTGCCAGCAGCTTTAACACCCGCGGTAGCCAGTACTTC.

This clonotype was observed a few times. V usage is TRBV2 and J usage is TRBJ1-1, with D unresolved. The CDR3 contains 12 residues. Trimming pared 3 bases from V and 8 bases from J, leaving 10 bases between. CDR1 is SNHLY and CDR2 is FYNNEI in the germline V gene. This CDR3 is CASSERGNEAFF. DNA for the CDR3: TGTGCCAGCAGTGAGCGAGGAAACGAAGCTTTCTTT. The variable domain in full, with the rest retrieved from reference TRBV2 and TRBJ1-1, is EPEVTQTPSHQVTQMGQEVILRCVPISNHLYFYWYRQILGQKVEFLVSFYNNEISEKSEIFDDQFSVERPDGSNFTLKIRSTKLEDSAMYFCASSERGNEAFFGQGTRLTVV.

The chain combines TRBV9 with TRBJ1-2; D gene unclear. V was trimmed by 0 bases and J by 13 bases, leaving 10 bases between them. This CDR3 contains 11 residues. Per germline, CDR1 SGDLS and CDR2 YYNGEE. The CDR3 loop reads CASSVGRRVTF. The CDR3 bases are TGTGCCAGCAGCGTAGGTCGACGGGTCACCTTC.

This clonotype has only a few counts. Its ends do not fully match the called genes, so a read error is possible. This chain connects TRBV20-1 to TRBJ2-3; D call uncertain. The germline gives CDR1 DFQATT, CDR2 SNEGSKA (reference sequence). The CDR3 runs to 14 residues. CDR3 nucleotides: TGCAGTGCGAGAGGATGGGCGAACACAGATACGCAGTATTTT. It is translated as CSARGWANTDTQYF.

The chain links TRBV24-1 to TRBJ2-2, with 7 bases identical to TRBD1. The CDR3 covers 15 residues. The J segment lost 7 bases and the V segment lost 4 bases, leaving 8 bases of the junction unmatched. Germline V gene data show CDR1 as KGHDR and CDR2 as SFDVKD. CDR3: CATSDAGTVSGELFF. The CDR3 DNA reads as TGTGCCACCAGTGACGCCGGGACAGTCAGCGGGGAGCTGTTTTTT.

V and J are TRBV20-1 and TRBJ1-2; perhaps TRBD1 as D (5 bases). The CDR3 runs to 15 residues. Germline V gene data show CDR1 as DFQATT and CDR2 as SNEGSKA (reference sequence). Trimming removed 6 bases from V and 3 bases from J, with 20 bases in between. The CDR3 protein is CSAVGAADLDYGYTF. CDR3 nucleotides: TGCAGTGCCGTCGGGGCAGCCGACTTAGACTATGGCTACACCTTC.